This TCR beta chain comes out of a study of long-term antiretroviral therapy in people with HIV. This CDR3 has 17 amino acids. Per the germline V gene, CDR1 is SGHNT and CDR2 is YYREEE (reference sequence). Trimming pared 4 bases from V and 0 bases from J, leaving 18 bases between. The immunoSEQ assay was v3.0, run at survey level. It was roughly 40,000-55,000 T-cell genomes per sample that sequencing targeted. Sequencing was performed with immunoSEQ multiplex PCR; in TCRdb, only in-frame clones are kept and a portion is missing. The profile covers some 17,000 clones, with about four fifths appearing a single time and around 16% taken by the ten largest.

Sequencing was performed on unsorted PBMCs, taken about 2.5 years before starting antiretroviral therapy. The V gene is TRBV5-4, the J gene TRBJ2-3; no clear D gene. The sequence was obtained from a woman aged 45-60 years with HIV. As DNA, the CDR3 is TGTGCCAGCAGCCGGGCAGTGACCAAACCCAGCACAGATACGCAGTATTTT. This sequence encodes CASSRAVTKPSTDTQYF.